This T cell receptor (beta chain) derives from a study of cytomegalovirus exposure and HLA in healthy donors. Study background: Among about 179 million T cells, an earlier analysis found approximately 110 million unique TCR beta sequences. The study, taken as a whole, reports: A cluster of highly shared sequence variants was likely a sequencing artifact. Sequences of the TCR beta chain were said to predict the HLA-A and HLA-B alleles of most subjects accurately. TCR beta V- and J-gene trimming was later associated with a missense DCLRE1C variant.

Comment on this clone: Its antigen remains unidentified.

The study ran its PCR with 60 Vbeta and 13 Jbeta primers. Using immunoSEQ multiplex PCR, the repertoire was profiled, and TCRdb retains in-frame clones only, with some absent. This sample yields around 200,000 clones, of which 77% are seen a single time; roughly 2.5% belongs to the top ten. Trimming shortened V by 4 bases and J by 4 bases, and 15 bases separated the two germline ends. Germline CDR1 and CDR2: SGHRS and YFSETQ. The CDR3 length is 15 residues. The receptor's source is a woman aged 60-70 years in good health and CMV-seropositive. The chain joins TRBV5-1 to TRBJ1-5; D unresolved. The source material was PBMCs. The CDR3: CASSPFPAENQPQHF. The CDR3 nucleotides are TGCGCCAGCAGCCCATTCCCCGCGGAGAATCAGCCCCAGCATTTT.